Each of the 29 T cell receptor beta chains below was sequenced from the same sample in a study of spatial heterogeneity in lung cancer. As to time point: sample taken at primary tumor resection. No cells were sorted before sequencing. The whole RNA sequenced was extracted from tumor, nontumor lung or frozen PBMC. Via MiXCR, TCRdb re-called the 5' RACE reads, giving one row per CDR3 protein. The repertoire holds some 13,000 distinct CDR3 sequences, with over 11% as singletons. Specimen: PBMCs, collected at surgery. The origin of the receptors is a female donor with early-stage non-small cell lung cancer.

By share, this clonotype counts as medium-sized. V usage is TRBV18 and J usage is TRBJ1-2, with D possibly being TRBD1 (5 bases). Germline CDR1 and CDR2: KGHSH and LQKENI. The CDR3 totals 12 residues. The V gene lost 3 bases and the J gene lost 6 bases, with 8 bases spanning the gap. CDR3 nucleotide sequence: TGTGCCAGCTCACCCTCCAGGGATGGCTACACCTTC. Protein product: CASSPSRDGYTF.

This clonotype is medium-sized by share. V and J are TRBV20-1 and TRBJ1-1; no firm D call. The CDR3 has 13 amino acids. The germline V gene encodes CDR1 DFQATT and CDR2 SNEGSKA (reference sequence). Trimming cost V 3 bases and J 0 bases, with 8 bases left between them. The DNA of the CDR3 is TGCAGTGCTAGGGCGCAGCTGAACACTGAAGCTTTCTTT. This encodes CSARAQLNTEAFF.

V gene TRBV29-1 combines with J gene TRBJ2-7, with 13 bases identical to TRBD2. This CDR3 is 15 amino acids long. V was pared by 7 bases and J by 2 bases, with 8 bases of the junction left unmatched. The V gene's germline CDR1 is SQVTM and CDR2 ANQGSEA. CDR3 bases: TGCAGCGCAACCGGGACTAGCGGGGCCACCTACGAGCAGTACTTC. Translated: CSATGTSGATYEQYF.

This clonotype was observed at least ten times. The chain employs TRBV6-2 or TRBV6-3 and TRBJ1-1; weak D call: TRBD1 (5 bases). The V and J ends lost 6 bases and 4 bases respectively, with 12 bases between them. Germline lookup yields CDR1 MNHEY and CDR2 SVGEGT. The CDR3 has 13 amino acids. CDR3 sequence reads: CASSRGMSTEAFF. In nucleotides, the CDR3 is TGTGCCAGCAGCCGGGGGATGAGCACTGAAGCTTTCTTT.

This clonotype was seen repeatedly, ten times or more. The chain links TRBV28 to TRBJ2-5; D gene uncertain. The ends were cut back, 3 bases at V and 5 bases at J, with 10 bases in the middle. CDR3 length equals 13 residues. Germline V gene lookup returns CDR1 MDHEN and CDR2 SYDVKM. CDR3 DNA sequence: TGTGCCAGCAGTTTGTCAGCACCTGAGACCCAGTACTTC. As protein: CASSLSAPETQYF.

In this sample, this clonotype is medium-sized (0.01 to 0.1%). The V gene is TRBV30, the J gene TRBJ1-6, with a weak D call TRBD1 (5 bases). The CDR3 loop spans 15 amino acids. V gave up 4 bases and J gave up 2 bases, with 12 bases separating them. Germline V gene lookup returns CDR1 GTSNPN and CDR2 SVGIG (reference sequence). CDR3 in amino acids: CAWNDGGTYNSPLHF. CDR3 nucleotides: TGTGCCTGGAATGACGGGGGAACCTATAATTCACCCCTCCACTTT.

This clonotype was seen ten or more times. This chain uses TRBV28 with TRBJ2-3; D is unresolved. The CDR3 has 13 residues. Per the germline V gene, CDR1 is MDHEN and CDR2 is SYDVKM. Trimming removed 9 bases from V and 1 base from J, with 11 bases in between. In DNA, the CDR3 is TGTGCCAGTTGTTTTGGAGGCACAGATACGCAGTATTTT. Protein sequence: CASCFGGTDTQYF.

By sample fraction, this clonotype is medium-sized. The genes are TRBV3-1 and TRBJ1-5, with TRBD1 matching over 8 bases. This CDR3 has 15 residues. The V gene end was trimmed by 3 bases and the J gene end by 5 bases; junction bases not matched to a gene: 6. The germline gives CDR1 LGHDT, CDR2 YNNKEL (reference sequence). CDR3 sequence reads: CASSHSGQGDQPQHF. The CDR3 region has the DNA TGTGCCAGCAGCCATTCCGGACAGGGTGATCAGCCCCAGCATTTT. The full variable domain, with the rest looked up from reference TRBV3-1 and TRBJ1-5, is DTAVSQTPKYLVTQMGNDKSIKCEQNLGHDTMYWYKQDSKKFLKIMFSYNNKELIINETVPNRFSPKSPDKAHLNLHINSLELGDSAVYFCASSHSGQGDQPQHFGDGTRLSIL.

At least ten counts were recorded for this clonotype. In DNA form, the CDR3 reads TGTGCCAGCAGCTTAGTTTCAGAGACCCAGTACTTC. This translates into CASSLVSETQYF. The J gene is TRBJ2-5, the V gene TRBV11-2; no clear D. CDR3 size: 12 residues. The V gene lost 1 base and the J gene lost 4 bases, with 4 bases spanning the gap. The germline V gene has CDR1 SGHAT and CDR2 FQNNGV.

This clonotype is medium-sized (0.01 to 0.1%) by share. The chain combines TRBV7-9 with TRBJ2-7; D gene unclear. Per germline, CDR1 SEHNR and CDR2 FQNEAQ (reference sequence). The V gene lost 5 bases and the J gene lost 2 bases, with 13 bases spanning the gap. The CDR3 totals 14 residues. CDR3 DNA sequence: TGTGCCAGCAGCATAACCGACGGTACCTACGAGCAGTACTTC. Protein product: CASSITDGTYEQYF. Based on the CDR3 plus reference TRBV7-9 and TRBJ2-7, the full variable domain is DTGVSQNPRHKITKRGQNVTFRCDPISEHNRLYWYRQTLGQGPEFLTYFQNEAQLEKSRLLSDRFSAERPKGSFSTLEIQRTEQGDSAMYLCASSITDGTYEQYFGPGTRLTVT.

Comment on this clonotype: A single base separates this from a much larger clone, so it may be a read error. The V gene is TRBV7-3, the J gene TRBJ2-1; D tentatively fits TRBD1 or TRBD2 (6 bases each). Germline CDR1 SGHTA, CDR2 FQGTGA. The CDR3 runs 14 residues. This CDR3 is CVSSLGGPGNEQFF. CDR3 bases: TGTGTCAGCAGCTTAGGGGGGCCTGGCAATGAGCAGTTCTTC.

Within the sample, this clonotype is medium-sized (0.01 to 0.1%). The rearrangement joins TRBV4-2 to TRBJ2-1, with TRBD2 as a possible D gene (6 bases). The CDR3 spans 15 residues. V was cut by 6 bases and J by 3 bases, with 15 bases left in between. The germline gives CDR1 LGHNA, CDR2 YNFKEQ. In nucleotides, the CDR3 is TGTGCCAGCAGTCGGGACTTTTCCGACTACAATGAGCAGTTCTTC. Its translation is CASSRDFSDYNEQFF.

This clonotype was seen repeatedly, ten times or more. This chain connects TRBV7-6 to TRBJ2-7; 11 positions agree with TRBD1. With V trimmed by 1 base and J by 6 bases, 2 bases remained unmatched. Germline assignment: CDR1 SGHVS and CDR2 FNYEAQ. The CDR3 is 14 residues long. The CDR3 loop reads CASSLGTGGGEQYF. CDR3 coding DNA: TGTGCCAGCAGCTTAGGGACAGGGGGCGGCGAGCAGTACTTC.

This clonotype appeared many times. The chain is built from TRBV7-9 and TRBJ1-1; 7 bases are a match to TRBD1. The CDR3 covers 14 residues. Unmatched junction bases numbered 6, after V lost 0 bases and J lost 8 bases. Looked up from germline, CDR1 is SEHNR and CDR2 is FQNEAQ (reference sequence). For the CDR3, the DNA is TGTGCCAGCAGCTTAGCGAGCGGGGACAGCGAAGCTTTCTTT. Amino acids: CASSLASGDSEAFF. The entire variable domain, with the rest obtained from reference TRBV7-9 and TRBJ1-1, is as follows: DTGVSQNPRHKITKRGQNVTFRCDPISEHNRLYWYRQTLGQGPEFLTYFQNEAQLEKSRLLSDRFSAERPKGSFSTLEIQRTEQGDSAMYLCASSLASGDSEAFFGQGTRLTVV.

This clonotype counts as medium-sized. This chain joins TRBV7-3 and TRBJ2-3; TRBD2 aligns across 9 bases. Losses at the gene ends were 5 bases for V and 7 bases for J; bases not matched to a gene: 13. Germline V gene sequence: CDR1 SGHTA, CDR2 FQGTGA. The CDR3 sequence is 16 residues long. The CDR3 reads CASSHEGAGGPNTQYF. Here the CDR3 DNA reads TGTGCCAGCAGCCATGAGGGGGCGGGAGGGCCAAATACGCAGTATTTT.

In this sample, this clonotype turned up many times. The chain carries TRBV7-9 and TRBJ2-7; possibly TRBD1 or TRBD2 for D (5 bases each). The CDR3 consists of 19 residues. The germline V gene encodes CDR1 SEHNR and CDR2 FQNEAQ (reference sequence). Trimming took off 5 bases at V and 0 bases at J, with 26 bases between the two ends. DNA for the CDR3: TGTGCCAGCAGCCCCGGGGACGGCGGGTCGGATTGGAACTCCTACGAGCAGTACTTC. Translated, it gives CASSPGDGGSDWNSYEQYF. Supplemented by reference TRBV7-9 and TRBJ2-7, the full variable domain reads DTGVSQNPRHKITKRGQNVTFRCDPISEHNRLYWYRQTLGQGPEFLTYFQNEAQLEKSRLLSDRFSAERPKGSFSTLEIQRTEQGDSAMYLCASSPGDGGSDWNSYEQYFGPGTRLTVT.

In its sample, this clonotype is medium-sized. The chain combines TRBV28 with TRBJ1-1, with D maybe TRBD1 (6 bases). CDR3 length: 15 residues. With 7 bases removed from V and 2 bases from J, the gap between germline ends came to 17 bases. The V gene's germline CDR1 is MDHEN and CDR2 SYDVKM. In nucleotides, the CDR3 is TGTGCCAGCACCTTCAGGGTAGGGGGAAACACTGAAGCTTTCTTT. Its protein is CASTFRVGGNTEAFF.

This clonotype qualifies as medium-sized. CDR3: CSARRLAASYEQYF. Here the CDR3 DNA reads TGCAGTGCTAGACGTCTAGCGGCCTCCTACGAGCAGTACTTC. The rearrangement links TRBV20-1 to TRBJ2-7; TRBD2 matches at 7 bases. V was clipped by 2 bases and J by 0 bases; unmatched bases: 4. The V gene's germline CDR1 is DFQATT and CDR2 SNEGSKA (reference sequence). The CDR3 extends over 14 amino acids.

This clonotype was observed at least ten times. The genes are TRBV30 and TRBJ2-7, with no clear D. Trimming took off 3 bases at V and 4 bases at J, with 16 bases between the two ends. CDR3 length: 14 amino acids. From germline, CDR1 is GTSNPN and CDR2 SVGIG (reference sequence). This chain's CDR3 is CAWSPWVTRYEQYF. CDR3 nucleotide sequence: TGTGCCTGGAGCCCCTGGGTAACCCGGTACGAGCAGTACTTC.

This clonotype was recorded many times. This sequence joins TRBV7-9 and TRBJ1-1, with 7 bases that match TRBD1. The length of the CDR3 is 14 residues. J lost 1 base, V lost 2 bases, and 1 base had no gene match. CDR1 and CDR2 from the germline V gene are SEHNR and FQNEAQ (reference sequence). The CDR3 coding sequence is TGTGCCAGCAGCTTAACAGGGGAGAACACTGAAGCTTTCTTT. Amino acids: CASSLTGENTEAFF. The full variable domain, rest sourced from reference TRBV7-9 and TRBJ1-1, is DTGVSQNPRHKITKRGQNVTFRCDPISEHNRLYWYRQTLGQGPEFLTYFQNEAQLEKSRLLSDRFSAERPKGSFSTLEIQRTEQGDSAMYLCASSLTGENTEAFFGQGTRLTVV.

This rearrangement joins TRBV15 to TRBJ2-3; no definite D call. Germline CDR1 LNHNV, CDR2 YYDKDF (reference sequence). V was pared by 3 bases and J by 6 bases, with 16 bases between. The CDR3 is 15 amino acids. The CDR3 loop reads CATSSSISTGDTQYF. CDR3 sequence (DNA): TGTGCCACCAGCAGTTCAATATCGACCGGGGATACGCAGTATTTT.

This clonotype was observed many times. The chain employs TRBV2 and TRBJ2-3; no firm D call. The CDR3 spans 13 residues. The V gene's germline CDR1 is SNHLY and CDR2 FYNNEI. V gave up 8 bases and J gave up 2 bases, with 11 bases separating them. CDR3 amino acids: CASGTVDTDTQYF. For the CDR3, the DNA is TGTGCCAGCGGAACGGTCGACACAGATACGCAGTATTTT.

This clonotype was counted many times. V gene TRBV10-1 combines with J gene TRBJ1-2; TRBD1 agrees at 8 bases. The ends lost 6 bases at V and 0 bases at J; junction bases unmatched: 9. The CDR3 length is 16 residues. Germline CDR1 WNHNN, CDR2 SYGVQD (reference sequence). The CDR3 protein is CASRFGQGTSNYGYTF. CDR3 DNA sequence: TGCGCCAGCAGATTCGGACAGGGAACCTCTAACTATGGCTACACCTTC.

This clonotype was recorded many times. The V and J genes are TRBV11-3 and TRBJ2-1, with 8 nucleotides matching TRBD2. This CDR3 is 18 amino acids long. Looked up from germline, CDR1 is SGHNT and CDR2 is YENEEA. V trimming: 1 base; J trimming: 4 bases; junction bases outside the gene matches: 12. The CDR3 sequence is CASSLAAGVAGKYNEQFF. CDR3 coding DNA: TGTGCCAGCAGCTTAGCTGCGGGCGTAGCGGGGAAGTACAATGAGCAGTTCTTC.

V is TRBV28 and J is TRBJ2-1; 7 bases match TRBD2. The CDR3 totals 19 residues. In germline, CDR1 is MDHEN, CDR2 SYDVKM. V trimming: 4 bases; J trimming: 9 bases; junction bases outside the gene matches: 24. The DNA of the CDR3 is TGTGCCAGCAGTTCCCCTGGGCAGTGGGGGGGTCTAGCTCCCGCTGAGCAGTTCTTC. It codes for CASSSPGQWGGLAPAEQFF.

This clonotype ranks as medium-sized (0.01 to 0.1%). The chain recombines TRBV10-3 with TRBJ1-1; 10 bases map to TRBD1. The CDR3 has 14 amino acids. CDR1 is ENHRY and CDR2 is SYGVKD in the germline V gene. Trimming removed 3 bases from V and 7 bases from J; junction bases left unmatched: 5. The CDR3 sequence is CAISDRDRGNEAFF. DNA of the CDR3: TGTGCCATCAGTGACCGGGACAGGGGCAATGAAGCTTTCTTT.

This clonotype was recorded many times. The chain is built from TRBV2 and TRBJ2-5; TRBD2 matches 11 bases. Germline CDR1 is SNHLY and CDR2 is FYNNEI. The CDR3 has 15 amino acids. The junction had 4 bases not matched to a gene; V was cut back by 5 bases and J by 2 bases. This CDR3 is CASSSGTSGQETQYF. The CDR3 region has the DNA TGTGCCAGCAGTTCCGGGACTAGCGGACAAGAGACCCAGTACTTC.

This clonotype was counted at least ten times. The chain has TRBV7-9 and TRBJ2-7; unclear D gene. CDR1 and CDR2 from the germline V gene are SEHNR and FQNEAQ (reference sequence). The CDR3 is made up of 14 amino acids. Trimming stripped 4 bases from V and 2 bases from J, with 12 bases between. The CDR3 DNA follows: TGTGCCAGCAGCTCCCGGACGGTAACCTACGAGCAGTACTTC. Residues: CASSSRTVTYEQYF. Full variable domain (missing parts from reference TRBV7-9 and TRBJ2-7): DTGVSQNPRHKITKRGQNVTFRCDPISEHNRLYWYRQTLGQGPEFLTYFQNEAQLEKSRLLSDRFSAERPKGSFSTLEIQRTEQGDSAMYLCASSSRTVTYEQYFGPGTRLTVT.

This clonotype is categorized as medium-sized. The genes are TRBV28 and TRBJ1-6, with a possible D match to TRBD1 (5 bases). The germline gives CDR1 MDHEN, CDR2 SYDVKM. Trimming stripped 5 bases from V and 7 bases from J, with 15 bases between. The CDR3 runs 15 residues. This CDR3 is CASSAPQGGNSPLHF. The CDR3 nucleotides read TGTGCCAGCAGTGCCCCCCAGGGAGGGAATTCACCCCTCCACTTT.